This T cell receptor beta chain stems from a study of PD-1 blockade in classical Hodgkin lymphoma. Overall study findings and caveats: The study found that TCR diversity rose significantly by C4D1 in CD4+ but not CD8+ cells. Complete responders showed a baseline diversity that resembled the diversity of newly diagnosed patients.

Germline V CDR1 and CDR2: SGHRS, YFSETQ. Trimming cost V 3 bases and J 4 bases, with 22 bases left between them. The CDR3 is made up of 17 amino acids. Sample time point: cycle 4 day 1 (C4D1), after 5 to 7 weeks of nivolumab. Autologous stem cell transplantation was followed by relapse in every patient, and brentuximab vedotin exposure varied. Here immunoSEQ multiplex PCR was the method, and the copy in TCRdb shows in-frame clones only, minus some. In the table there are fewer than 95,000 clones, 75% to 85% of which are singletons. Details on this clone: The antigen remains undetermined.

J is TRBJ1-1 and V is TRBV5-1; D possibly corresponds to TRBD1 (6 bases). The TCR sequence derives from a human donor with classical Hodgkin lymphoma. The starting material was peripheral blood mononuclear cells (PBMCs), obtained before the fourth cycle of nivolumab. CDR3 DNA: TGCGCCAGCAGCTCCGGGGCAGAGTGGGGGCAAGGCACTGAAGCTTTCTTT. Protein: CASSSGAEWGQGTEAFF.